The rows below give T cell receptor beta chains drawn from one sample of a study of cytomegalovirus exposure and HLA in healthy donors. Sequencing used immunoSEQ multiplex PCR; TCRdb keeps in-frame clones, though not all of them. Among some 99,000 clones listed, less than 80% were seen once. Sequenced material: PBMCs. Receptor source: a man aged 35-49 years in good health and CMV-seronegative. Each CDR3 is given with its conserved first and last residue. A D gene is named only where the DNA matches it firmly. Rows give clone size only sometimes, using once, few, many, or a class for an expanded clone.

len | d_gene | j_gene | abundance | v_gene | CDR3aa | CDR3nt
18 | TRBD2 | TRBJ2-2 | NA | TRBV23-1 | CASSQPLPSGGNTGELFF | TGCGCCAGCAGTCAGCCGCTGCCTAGCGGGGGGAACACCGGGGAGCTGTTTTTT
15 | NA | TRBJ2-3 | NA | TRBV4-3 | CASSQLTGLEDTQYF | TGCGCCAGCAGCCAATTGACAGGATTGGAAGATACGCAGTATTTT
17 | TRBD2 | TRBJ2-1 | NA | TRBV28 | CASSSSLTSGKSGEQFF | TGTGCCAGCAGTTCCTCCCTGACTAGCGGGAAGTCGGGTGAGCAGTTCTTC
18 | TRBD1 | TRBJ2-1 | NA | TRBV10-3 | CAISNTGQGLSERNEQFF | TGTGCCATCAGTAACACGGGACAGGGGCTCAGTGAAAGGAATGAGCAGTTCTTC
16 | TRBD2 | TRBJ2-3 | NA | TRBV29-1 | CSVEGGLAGSTDTQYF | TGCAGCGTTGAAGGAGGTCTAGCGGGGAGCACAGATACGCAGTATTTT
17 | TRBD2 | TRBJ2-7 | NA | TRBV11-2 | CASSYWTSGRRWNEQYF | TGTGCCAGCAGCTACTGGACTAGCGGGAGAAGGTGGAACGAGCAGTACTTC
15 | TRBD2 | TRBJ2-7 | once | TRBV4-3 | CASSQLAGPSYEQYF | TGCGCCAGCAGCCAACTAGCGGGTCCCTCCTACGAGCAGTACTTC
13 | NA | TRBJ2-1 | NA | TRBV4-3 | CASSPAQGGEQFF | TGCGCCAGCAGCCCCGCACAGGGCGGTGAGCAGTTCTTC
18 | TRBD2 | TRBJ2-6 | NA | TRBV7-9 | CASSLGLAGVAGANVLTF | TGTGCCAGCAGCTTGGGACTAGCGGGAGTTGCTGGGGCCAACGTCCTGACTTTC
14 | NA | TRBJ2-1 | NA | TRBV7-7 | CASSPRAGDNEQFF | TGTGCCAGCAGCCCCAGAGCCGGGGACAATGAGCAGTTCTTC
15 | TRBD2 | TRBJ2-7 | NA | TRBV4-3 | CASRPGTSSNSEQYF | TGCGCCAGCAGACCCGGGACTAGCTCTAACTCCGAGCAGTACTTC
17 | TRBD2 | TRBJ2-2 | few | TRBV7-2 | CASSTRLAGRGDGELFF | TGTGCCAGCAGCACTCGACTAGCGGGAAGGGGAGACGGGGAGCTGTTTTTT
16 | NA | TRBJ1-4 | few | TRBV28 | CASSLGQSTTNEKLFF | TGTGCCAGCAGTTTAGGACAGTCTACAACTAATGAAAAACTGTTTTTT
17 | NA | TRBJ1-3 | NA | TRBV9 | CASSVAGDPFSGNTIYF | TGTGCCAGCAGCGTTGCAGGGGATCCGTTCTCTGGAAACACCATATATTTT
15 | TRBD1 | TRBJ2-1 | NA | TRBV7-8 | CASSPKSGTVNEQFF | TGTGCCAGCAGCCCAAAATCCGGGACAGTTAATGAGCAGTTCTTC